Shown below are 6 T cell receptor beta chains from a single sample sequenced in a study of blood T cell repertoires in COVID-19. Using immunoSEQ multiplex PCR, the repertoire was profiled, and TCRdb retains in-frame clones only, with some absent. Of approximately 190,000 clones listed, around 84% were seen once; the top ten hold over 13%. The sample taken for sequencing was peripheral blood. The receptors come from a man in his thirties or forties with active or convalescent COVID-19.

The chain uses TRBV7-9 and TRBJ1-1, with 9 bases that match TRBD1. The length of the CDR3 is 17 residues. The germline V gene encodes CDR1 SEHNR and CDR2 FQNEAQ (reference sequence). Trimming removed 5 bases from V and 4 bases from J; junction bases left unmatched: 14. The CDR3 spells CASSLGTGIGTVTEAFF. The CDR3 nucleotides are TGTGCCAGCAGCCTTGGGACAGGGATTGGGACCGTCACTGAAGCTTTCTTT.

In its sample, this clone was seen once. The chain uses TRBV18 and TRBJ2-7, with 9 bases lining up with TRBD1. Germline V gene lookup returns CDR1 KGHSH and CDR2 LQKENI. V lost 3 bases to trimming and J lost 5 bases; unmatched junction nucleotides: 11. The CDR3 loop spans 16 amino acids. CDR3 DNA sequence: TGTGCCAGCTCACCGGCGGACAGGGGCCTGAGGAACGAGCAGTACGTC. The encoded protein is CASSPADRGLRNEQYV.

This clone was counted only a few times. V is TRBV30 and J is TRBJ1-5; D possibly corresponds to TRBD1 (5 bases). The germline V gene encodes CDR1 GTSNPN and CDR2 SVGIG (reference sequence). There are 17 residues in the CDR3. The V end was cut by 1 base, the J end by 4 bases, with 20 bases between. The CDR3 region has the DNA TGTGCCTGGAGTGGTTTACAGGCCGGCGTCCATAATCAGCCCCAGCATTTT. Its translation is CAWSGLQAGVHNQPQHF.

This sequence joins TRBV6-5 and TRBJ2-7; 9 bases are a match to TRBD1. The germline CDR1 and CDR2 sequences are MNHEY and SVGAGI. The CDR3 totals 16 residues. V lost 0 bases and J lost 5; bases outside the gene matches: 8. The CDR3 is CASSYSIPGQGNEQYF. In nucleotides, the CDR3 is TGTGCCAGCAGTTACTCGATCCCCGGACAGGGGAACGAGCAGTACTTC.

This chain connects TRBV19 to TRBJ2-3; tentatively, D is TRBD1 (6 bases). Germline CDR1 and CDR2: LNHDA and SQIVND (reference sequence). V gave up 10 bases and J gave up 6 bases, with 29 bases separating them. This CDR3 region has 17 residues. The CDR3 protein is CATDPYRERGTPDTQYF. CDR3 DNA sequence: TGTGCCACCGATCCATACAGGGAGAGGGGCACACCGGATACGCAGTATTTT.

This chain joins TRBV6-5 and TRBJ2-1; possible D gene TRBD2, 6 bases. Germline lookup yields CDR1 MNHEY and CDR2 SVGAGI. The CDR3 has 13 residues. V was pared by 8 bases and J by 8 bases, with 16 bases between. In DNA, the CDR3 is TGTGCCAGCTCGCGGCAGGGAGGAGATGAGCAGTTCTTC. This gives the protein CASSRQGGDEQFF.